This is a list of T cell receptor beta chains from one sample in a study of blood T cell repertoires in COVID-19. The table came from immunoSEQ multiplex PCR; TCRdb's copy has only in-frame clones and leaves some out. The repertoire has about 68,000 clones, approximately 88% of them found once; the top ten carry around 2%. Sample: peripheral blood. These TCRs come from a human donor in a cohort sampled during active COVID-19. Both conserved end residues are part of each CDR3. Only some rows state a clone size, as once, few, many or a class for expanded clones.

len	abundance	v_gene	CDR3aa
14	-	TRBV27	CASSRSPRGEKLFF
14	-	TRBV9	CASSGSGRGGEQYF
15	few	TRBV9	CASSVDSQPVNIQYF
12	-	TRBV6-6	CASSDSDYGYTF
18	-	TRBV28	CASSSGQTSASSYNEQFF
17	-	TRBV25-1	CASSDRSFRQGPHGYTF
18	-	TRBV2	CASSERGGVLSSGNTIYF
18	few	TRBV13	CASSLGTSLSPRSETQYF
15	-	TRBV19	CASSARTGGNYGYTF
12	once	TRBV2	CATRRYYNEQFF
14	-	TRBV5-1	CASSYSSPNEKLFF
13	-	TRBV6-2/TRBV6-3	CASSSLAPYEQYF
14	-	TRBV5-6	CASRSLTGVNIQYF
16	-	TRBV2	CASSPNPLGLAETQYF
14	-	TRBV5-1	CASSLSGGRETQYF
17	-	TRBV9	CASSPYYQGDSKNIQYF
16	-	TRBV9	CASSVGGQVGLYEQYF
16	-	TRBV5-5	CASSHLTGGQGNTIYF
13	-	TRBV28	CASSTGGEETQYF
15	-	TRBV10-2	CASVGAGTGRYEQYF
14	few	TRBV30	CAWKDRVRNSPLHF
15	-	TRBV27	CASASPDRGQRGYTF
15	-	TRBV6-5	CASTPDNRNTGELFF
17	-	TRBV27	CASSLKGSGRARETQYF
18	-	TRBV18	CASSPRGVRGGSGNTIYF
16	-	TRBV6-1	CASSELSGSSTDTQYF
16	-	TRBV27	CASRGTGAGSYEKLFF
13	few	TRBV6-5	CASIQDRQETQYF
13	few	TRBV19	CASNRDRTSPLHF
14	medium-sized	TRBV28	CASGGTGGRYGYTF
15	-	TRBV3-1/TRBV3-2	CASSPRQAYQETQYF
20	-	TRBV27	CASSLLSSGKPPGIRNEQFF
14	-	TRBV6-4	CASNDPPEEYGYTF
13	-	TRBV7-3	CASSLEQGYEQYF
14	-	TRBV30	CAWSRNQVSGEQYF
13	once	TRBV3-1/TRBV3-2	CASSPYRRPEVTF
14	-	TRBV3-1/TRBV3-2	CASSHRQATYGYTF
13	-	TRBV2	CASVTSLVNEQFF
12	-	TRBV12-3/TRBV12-4	CASSSGQWVAFF
15	-	TRBV5-4	CASSWEAGAATEAFF
15	-	TRBV4-1	CASSQEDRAYQPQHF
16	few	TRBV4-3	CASSQALGTETYEQYF
15	-	TRBV24-1	CATSGAGSPSNEQFF
18	-	TRBV5-4	CASSPPASLAGAYNEQFF
15	-	TRBV5-6	CASSATGRGNEKLFF
14	-	TRBV11-2	CASSLAVSTYEQYF
13	-	TRBV6-4	CASSSSVNTEAFF
13	-	TRBV10-2	CASALTGIETQYF
15	-	TRBV7-9	CASSPRLVSINEQFF
14	-	TRBV2	CASRTGRSGNTIYF
15	-	TRBV30	CAWSLAAIFQETQYF
15	-	TRBV5-1	CASSPGDRDSYEQYF
13	-	TRBV4-1	CASSQQGDYGYTF
11	-	TRBV20-1	CSAGALRGYTF
14	-	TRBV6-5	CASSYSDTLTEAFF
14	few	TRBV11-3	CASSPGGATYEQYF
15	-	TRBV4-1	CASSQDPGGTDTQYF
16	-	TRBV24-1	CATSDDPGQGSDTQYF
15	-	TRBV6-5	CASSSRTGGGQPQHF
15	-	TRBV28	CASRPVGDSRYEQYF